Here is one T cell receptor beta chain with its context. Its antigen is unidentified. An end of the junction differs from the germline gene, which may be a read error. Combining a sample-barcoded 5' primer with a J-beta primer mix, a second PCR ran for about 6 to 11 cycles. A single record per CDR3 protein comes from TCRdb applying MiXCR to the 5' RACE reads. The sample yields about 810,000 distinct CDR3 sequences, approximately 35% seen once. This entry comes from a study of blood T cells in healthy people across ages. Study conclusions and caveats: Using unsorted PBMCs precluded a conclusive naive versus antigen-experienced comparison.

The germline CDR1 and CDR2 sequences are SGHTA and FQGNSA. The CDR3 runs to 17 residues. The receptor's source is a man aged 18 to 30 in good health. Sequencing input: blood. The chain links TRBV7-2 to TRBJ1-4, with 8 bases matching TRBD1. DNA of the CDR3: TGTGCCAGCAGCTTAGTAGGACAGGGAACGGCTAAGGAAAAACTGTTTTTT. Amino acids: CASSLVGQGTAKEKLFF.